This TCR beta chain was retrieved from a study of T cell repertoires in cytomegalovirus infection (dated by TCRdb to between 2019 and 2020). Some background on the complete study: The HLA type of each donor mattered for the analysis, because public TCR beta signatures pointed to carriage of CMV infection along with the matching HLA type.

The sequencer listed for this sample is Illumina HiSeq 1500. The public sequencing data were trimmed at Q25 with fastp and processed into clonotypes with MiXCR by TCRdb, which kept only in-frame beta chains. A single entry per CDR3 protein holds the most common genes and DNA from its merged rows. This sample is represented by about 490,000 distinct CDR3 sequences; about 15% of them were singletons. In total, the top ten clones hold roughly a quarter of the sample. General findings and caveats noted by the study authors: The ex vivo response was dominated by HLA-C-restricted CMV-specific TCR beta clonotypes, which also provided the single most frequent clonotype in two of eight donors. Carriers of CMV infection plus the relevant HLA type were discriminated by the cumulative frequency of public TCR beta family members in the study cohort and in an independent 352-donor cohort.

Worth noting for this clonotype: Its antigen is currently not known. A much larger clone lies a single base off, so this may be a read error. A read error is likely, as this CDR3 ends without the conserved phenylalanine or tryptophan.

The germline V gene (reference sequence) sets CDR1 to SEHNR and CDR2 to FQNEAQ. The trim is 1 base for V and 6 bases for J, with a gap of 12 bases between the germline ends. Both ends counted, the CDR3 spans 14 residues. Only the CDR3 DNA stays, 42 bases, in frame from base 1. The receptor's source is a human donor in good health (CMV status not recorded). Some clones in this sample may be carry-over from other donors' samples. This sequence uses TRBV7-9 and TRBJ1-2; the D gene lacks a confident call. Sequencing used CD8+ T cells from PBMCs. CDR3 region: CASSLVRPYDGYTL. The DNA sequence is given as TGTGCCAGCAGCTTAGTAAGACCTTACGATGGCTACACCTTA.